The 10 T cell receptor beta chains presented below share a single source sample, sequenced in a study of blood T cell repertoires in COVID-19. Generated by immunoSEQ multiplex PCR, the TCRdb table keeps only in-frame clones and is missing some. Counted here are roughly 450,000 clones, 90% occurring once; the ten biggest clones make up about 0.63%. Source material: PBMCs or T cells enriched from blood (not recorded which). Source of these receptors: a man aged 18 to 29 who had recovered from COVID-19.

V gene TRBV28 combines with J gene TRBJ1-4; TRBD1 aligns across 11 bases. The V segment lost 6 bases and the J segment 8 bases; nucleotides outside the gene matches: 8. Germline loops: CDR1 MDHEN, CDR2 SYDVKM. The CDR3 spans 15 residues. The CDR3 is CASSRGGTGGEKLFF. The DNA of the CDR3 is TGTGCCAGCAGCCGGGGCGGGACAGGGGGGGAAAAACTGTTTTTT.

The chain joins TRBV10-3 to TRBJ1-2; D perhaps matches TRBD1 (6 bases). CDR1 and CDR2 from the germline V gene are ENHRY and SYGVKD. The CDR3 is 14 amino acids. Trimming removed 7 bases at V and 3 bases at J, with 15 bases between. The CDR3 coding sequence is TGTGCCATCACCGGATTACAGGGAGACTATGGCTACACCTTC. Amino acids: CAITGLQGDYGYTF.

The chain employs TRBV28 and TRBJ2-7; D is possibly TRBD1 (6 bases). Trimming shortened V by 8 bases and J by 0 bases, and 14 bases separated the two germline ends. The CDR3 runs 14 residues. Germline CDR1 MDHEN, CDR2 SYDVKM. Here the CDR3 reads CASYGDKTSYEQYF. The DNA for the CDR3 is TGTGCCAGCTACGGGGACAAGACCTCCTACGAGCAGTACTTC. The full variable domain, its missing parts supplied by reference TRBV28 and TRBJ2-7, is DVKVTQSSRYLVKRTGEKVFLECVQDMDHENMFWYRQDPGLGLRLIYFSYDVKMKEKGDIPEGYSVSREKKERFSLILESASTNQTSMYLCASYGDKTSYEQYFGPGTRLTVT.

The chain has TRBV5-6 and TRBJ1-6; 8 nucleotides line up with TRBD1. This CDR3 region has 15 residues. Germline CDR1 and CDR2: SGHDT and YYEEEE. With 1 base clipped from V and 8 bases from J, the junction kept 5 bases outside the gene matches. The CDR3 DNA reads as TGTGCCAGCAGCTTGTCAGGGGGCCGGGATTCACCCCTCCACTTT. It translates to CASSLSGGRDSPLHF. Using reference TRBV5-6 and TRBJ1-6 for the parts outside the CDR3, the full variable domain is DAGVTQSPTHLIKTRGQQVTLRCSPKSGHDTVSWYQQALGQGPQFIFQYYEEEERQRGNFPDRFSGHQFPNYSSELNVNALLLGDSALYLCASSLSGGRDSPLHFGNGTRLTVT.

The chain joins TRBV12-3 or TRBV12-4 to TRBJ2-1, with D possibly matching TRBD2 (6 bases). The CDR3 is 12 amino acids. V was clipped by 5 bases and J by 12 bases, with 14 bases between them. CDR3 region: CASSGPRGWQFF. The DNA of the CDR3 is TGTGCCAGCAGTGGGCCCCGGGGGTGGCAGTTCTTC.

The CDR3: CAGGAGGPSGELFF. The CDR3 DNA follows: TGTGCCGGAGGAGCGGGAGGGCCCTCCGGGGAGCTGTTTTTT. The V call is TRBV2, the J call TRBJ2-2; 10 nucleotides align to TRBD2. From germline, CDR1 is SNHLY and CDR2 FYNNEI. With 11 bases clipped from V and 6 bases from J, the junction kept 9 bases outside the gene matches. The CDR3 has 14 residues.

J is TRBJ2-7 and V is TRBV6-6, with D perhaps matching TRBD1 (6 bases). Trimming stripped 5 bases from V and 3 bases from J, with 14 bases between. The germline CDR1 and CDR2 sequences are MNHNY and SVGAGI (reference sequence). The CDR3 runs 14 residues. The CDR3 loop reads CASSTSTGIYEQYF. The CDR3 region has the DNA TGTGCCAGCAGTACCTCGACAGGAATCTACGAGCAGTACTTC.

About this clone itself: This same CDR3 is encoded by further DNA sequences in the sample. This chain links TRBV11-2 with TRBJ1-1; D might be TRBD1 (6 bases). The V gene's germline CDR1 is SGHAT and CDR2 FQNNGV. This CDR3 has 15 amino acids. The V gene lost 1 base and the J gene lost 1 base, with 10 bases spanning the gap. DNA for the CDR3: TGTGCCAGCAGCTTAGCTACAGGGAAGAACACTGAAGCTTTCTTT. It translates to CASSLATGKNTEAFF.

V and J are TRBV28 and TRBJ1-4, with 7 bases identical to TRBD1. This CDR3 comprises 16 residues. After removal of 6 bases from V and 1 base from J, the junction contained 8 bases not matched to a gene. The V gene's germline CDR1 is MDHEN and CDR2 SYDVKM. CDR3 residues: CASRAPRQGTNEKLFF. CDR3 nucleotide sequence: TGTGCCAGCAGGGCCCCCAGACAGGGAACTAATGAAAAACTGTTTTTT.

The V gene is TRBV28, the J gene TRBJ1-6; D might be TRBD1 (5 bases). Germline V lookup: CDR1 MDHEN, CDR2 SYDVKM. Trimming left V 5 bases short and J 9 bases short, with 14 bases between. This CDR3 has 14 amino acids. In DNA form, the CDR3 reads TGTGCCAGCAGTGCACGGGGGTCTGGTTCACCCCTCCACTTT. Its protein product is CASSARGSGSPLHF. The full variable domain, with the rest looked up from reference TRBV28 and TRBJ1-6, is DVKVTQSSRYLVKRTGEKVFLECVQDMDHENMFWYRQDPGLGLRLIYFSYDVKMKEKGDIPEGYSVSREKKERFSLILESASTNQTSMYLCASSARGSGSPLHFGNGTRLTVT.